This T cell receptor beta chain derives from a study of T cell responses to AZD1222 COVID-19 vaccine listed by TCRdb under 2021. Background on the whole study: AZD1222 recipients given second doses at about 4 weeks or at about 12 weeks were pooled, since spike-specific TCR depth and breadth were not found to differ between the two schedules. TCR sequencing covered about 230 trial participants: 200 to 220 given two doses of AZD1222 and about 26 given two doses of MenACWY control vaccine. Trial participants were enrolled by age into 18-55, 56-69 and 70-plus year subgroups, with roughly 160, 29 and 62 TCR-sequenced participants respectively.

The CDR3 regions of human TCRbeta chains were analyzed by immunosequencing. As for the authors' bioinformatics: Repertoire TCRs were matched against a reference library of SARS-CoV-2-specific TCRs generated with the MIRA antigen-specificity platform. Breadth was defined as the fraction of unique TCRs that were SARS-CoV-2-associated, and depth was defined as the fraction of total T cells that were SARS-CoV-2-associated. Each spike-specific TCR was assigned to its reactive spike region and to a CD4 or CD8 class using the MIRA data. Log10-transformed breadth and depth values were compared by one-way ANOVA with Sidak's multiple comparisons tests. The table was pulled from immuneACCESS by TCRdb, which kept in-frame rearrangements only. Such tables lose some clones; where checked, under half of the loss comes from unresolved V genes, and the rest has no known cause. The D gene and trimming were derived from the DNA, and the V and J assignments and clone size from that table. The sample yields 90,000 to 95,000 clones; about 88% were counted once. About 19% of the sample rests with the top ten.

Comment on this clone: Its antigen has not been determined. Base qualities are not at hand, and no much larger clone is one base apart.

Per the publication, the time point label means: baseline before first vaccination. Vaccinee samples came from UK trials COV001 and COV002, including a single-blind randomized controlled phase 2/3 trial of AZD1222 (ChAdOx1 nCoV-19) in healthy adults. Trial participant PBMC samples were collected at day 0 and day 28 after the second dose for TCRbeta chain sequencing. Results the study describes overall, beyond this receptor: The vaccine-associated CD4 TCRs covered the entire spike protein, and the dominant responses fell in regions 160-218 and 743-854. After two AZD1222 doses, spike-specific TCR breadth and depth were significantly higher than at day 0 and than in MenACWY recipients. Most participants were white British and females outnumbered males, and the authors suggested that clonal diversity may have been underestimated. Reportedly, almost half of the unique spike-specific TCRs recognized epitopes lying outside the regions that are mutated in the B.1.351 and B.1.1.7 variants. No day 14 peak-response samples were available, so repertoires were characterized only after the peak T cell response. Conclusions about previously exposed vaccinees are limited, since just a handful of AZD1222 recipients were seropositive for SARS-CoV-2 at baseline. The 56-69-year group was small, and its depth increase did not reach significance, likely because of low power.

Sequences were derived from peripheral blood, sampled on day 0 of AZD1222 vaccination. The TCR originated in an adult in good health.

The CDR3 has the sequence CATSDSKQGDINEQFF. The DNA sequence is TGTGCCACCAGTGATTCAAAACAGGGAGATATCAATGAGCAGTTCTTC. The V and J segments used are TRBV24-1 and TRBJ2-1; matching of 6 bases hints at TRBD1 as the D gene. Inclusive of the bounding cysteine and phenylalanine, the CDR3 is 16 residues long. Only the CDR3 region is kept as DNA, spanning 48 bases read in frame from base 1. According to the germline V gene, CDR1 reads KGHDR and CDR2 reads SFDVKD. V gives up 2 bases and J gives up 6 bases, and the segment between their germline ends measures 16 bases.